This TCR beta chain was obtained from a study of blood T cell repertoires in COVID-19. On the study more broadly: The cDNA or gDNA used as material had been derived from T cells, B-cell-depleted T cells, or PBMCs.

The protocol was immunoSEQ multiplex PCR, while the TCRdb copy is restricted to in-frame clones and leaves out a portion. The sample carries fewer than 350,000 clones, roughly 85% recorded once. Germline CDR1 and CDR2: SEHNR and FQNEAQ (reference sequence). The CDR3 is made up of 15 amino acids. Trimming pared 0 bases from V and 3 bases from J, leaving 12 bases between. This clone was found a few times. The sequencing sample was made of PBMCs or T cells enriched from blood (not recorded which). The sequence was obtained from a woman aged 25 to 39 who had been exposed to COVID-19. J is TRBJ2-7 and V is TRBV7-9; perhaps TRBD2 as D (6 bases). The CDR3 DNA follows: TGTGCCAGCAGCTTAGCGGGAGGCCATATCTACGAGCAGTACTTC. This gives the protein CASSLAGGHIYEQYF.